This T cell receptor beta chain was obtained from a study of cytomegalovirus exposure and HLA in healthy donors (dated by TCRdb to 2016 to 2017). Background on the whole study: According to an earlier analysis of 587 of the donors, about 179 million T cells yielded some 110 million unique TCR beta sequences and more than 250 Gb of sequence data. An early release that covered fewer than 800 HLA-typed donors contained approximately 300 gigabases of sequencing data and some 87 million unique TCR sequences. Of the 350 to 400 genotyped donors, over 65% fell in the genetic ancestry cluster associated with self-reported Caucasian donors. The study aimed to test whether cataloging public T cell receptors could reveal signatures of past pathogen exposure. The study used immunosequencing to profile the T cell repertoires of approximately 640 subjects and linked those repertoires to cytomegalovirus serostatus. Besides the first cohort of about 730 subjects, a separate validation cohort made up of 120 different subjects was used. High-throughput TCR immunosequencing, statistical association of individual TCRs with disease status, and machine learning were combined to predict cytomegalovirus infection status. A later analysis re-examined previously published TCR beta repertoires from around 670 donors and added high-resolution HLA genotyping to investigate patterns of TCR occurrence. In the later analysis, no new phenotypic data were used to find candidate immune exposures; instead, reliance was placed on TCR beta sequences and their occurrence across donors. An earlier analysis of nearly 600 of the donors applied high-throughput TCR beta sequencing to assess whether each TCR beta V gene segment acted as functional or pseudogenic. Donor age, sex, ethnicity and CMV serostatus were compiled alongside the repertoire data. Genome-wide SNP genotypes for about 60% of the 666 donors were used in a later genetic analysis, which treated that subset as a discovery cohort. Every repertoire in the discovery cohort had been generated on one and the same sequencing platform. HLA typing covered class I and class II loci at four-digit resolution. Typing coverage differed by locus: A, B, C, DRB1 and DQB1 were typed in about 620-640 donors, DQA1 in 500 to 550, DPA1 in some 600, and DPB1 in approximately 450. Four or five DR-DQ haplotypes were treated as single units for association and clustering because of strong linkage in the cohort. On average, roughly 250,000 unique TCR beta nucleotide sequences were sequenced per donor among some 420 genotyped donors of the cohort, with about 19% of those sequences being non-productive. Paper-wide results and their limitations: The 87-base-pair reads could not distinguish some IMGT-functional V segments, including TRBV6-2 and TRBV6-3, so those segments were excluded. A further reported finding was that TCR beta sequences accurately predicted the HLA-A and HLA-B alleles for most subjects in the first cohort. The authors suggested that the approach could potentially be generalized to other disease states and immunological phenotypes. According to a later analysis, TCR association rates differed among HLA loci, with DRB1 alleles showing the most associated TCRs and HLA-C alleles showing the fewest. A total of fewer than 200 TCR beta chains were listed by the study as associated with cytomegalovirus. For the cohort, immune exposure information was limited to CMV serostatus. Only TCR beta chains were sequenced in this cohort, and the absence of alpha or paired-chain data limited detectable features. Across donors, most TCR sequences were observed very rarely, whereas some public TCRs were present in many individuals. Assigning TCR associations to individual alleles was difficult when HLA alleles, especially DR and DQ, strongly co-occurred. The classifier was reported to diagnose cytomegalovirus status with high specificity and sensitivity in both the original and validation cohorts. A few of the identified cytomegalovirus-associated TCR beta chains were confirmed in vitro to be specific for cytomegalovirus antigens. A later analysis found that most CMV-associated TCR beta chains appeared HLA-restricted, with HLA associations seemingly driven largely by CMV exposure. V-gene and J-gene trimming of TCR beta chains was associated with a missense DCLRE1C variant in a later genetic analysis, and the association was replicated in an independent cohort. In a later analysis, HLA-associated TCR beta chains showed more clonal expansion and lower generation probabilities than non-associated chains that were equally common. The earlier analysis of fewer than 750 of the donors excluded 15 to 20 rarely observed V segments, including chromosome 9 orphons, because counts were too low. A group of highly shared sequence variants was considered likely to be a technical artifact of the sequencing pipeline. In a later analysis, 16,951 TCR beta sequences were associated with specific HLA alleles at a false discovery rate of 0.05. In an earlier analysis of fewer than 700 of the donors, most TCR beta V segments appeared in productive rearrangements about 87% or about 30% of the time, broadly matching IMGT annotations. Because some donors lacked HLA typing at each locus, the association tests relied only on the typed subset. Linkage disequilibrium might explain the correlated functional status among segregating V segments, but an unknown experimental factor could not be excluded. Several of the top co-occurrence clusters appeared to be linked to parvovirus B19, influenza, CMV and Epstein-Barr virus, according to a later analysis. Presence/absence analyses assumed roughly uniform sequencing depth across donors, an assumption that may not hold. Compared with the approximately 670-donor mean, donors in an Asian-associated ancestry cluster had fewer N-insertions in productive TCRs, according to a later genetic analysis.

The method behind the library was the immunoSEQ multiplex PCR assay. For the multiplex PCR, a mixture combining 60 forward primers for TCR Vbeta segments and 13 reverse primers for TCR Jbeta segments was used. A multiplex PCR assay on genomic DNA amplified the CDR3 region of rearranged TCR beta genes. The Illumina HiSeq System was used to sequence the amplified TCR beta libraries as 87-base-pair reads. In the source study's methods: In a later analysis, approximately 74 million unique TCR beta chains were counted across the roughly 610 repertoires, and some 10 million of these chains were shared by at least two donors. A nearest-neighbor algorithm error-corrected the raw reads and collapsed the reads into unique sequences, merging closely related sequences to remove PCR and sequencing errors. CDR3 sequences were aligned to IMGT reference sequences to assign V, D and J gene segments. For a sequence to be retained, a match of at least six nucleotides was required to both a V gene segment and a J gene segment. A rearrangement counted as productive if the CDR3 had no stop codons and remained in frame with V and J, and every other rearrangement counted as non-productive. Following IMGT convention, CDR3 was defined as the stretch from the second conserved V-encoded cysteine to the conserved J-encoded phenylalanine. In an earlier analysis of more than 550 of the donors, sequences lacking an unambiguous match to a single V gene segment were excluded. An earlier analysis of roughly 590 of the donors called V segments functional above 56.7% productive rearrangements and segregating when the between-donor standard deviation exceeded 5%. To diagnose cytomegalovirus status from the catalog of TCR beta chain sequences, a statistical classification framework was built. V and J gene assignment, in a later analysis, came from comparing TCR nucleotide sequences with IMGT/GENE-DB human TR gene sequences. The TCRdist pipeline was used in a later analysis to assign CDR3 sequences and most-parsimonious VDJ recombination scenarios. A later analysis defined each TCR beta chain by its CDR3 amino acid sequence plus V-gene family, and excluded reads lacking a unique V-gene family. To address suspected cross-contamination and a sequencing artifact, a later analysis removed 550 to 750 highly shared, low-generation-probability nucleotide sequences. In a later analysis, a clonal expansion index for each public chain was calculated from normalized within-repertoire ranks of inferred template counts. Generation probabilities in a later analysis came from a VDJ recombination model fitted to out-of-frame rearrangements, and those results were checked against IGoR. A later analysis scored TCR-TCR, TCR-HLA and TCR-CMV co-occurrence with hypergeometric tests, applying a repertoire-size bias correction to TCR pairs. A later analysis estimated false discovery rates by permuting HLA or CMV assignments 20 times. In a later analysis, co-occurring TCRs were grouped using DBSCAN, and TCRdist sequence similarity was added for clustering within HLA-allele-positive subsets. Co-occurrence clustering excluded repertoires with fewer than 30,000 or more than 120,000 public chains, plus five with anomalous nucleotide sharing. Held by TCRdb, this immuneACCESS table contains in-frame sequences only and omits some clones. Under half of the omission traces to an unresolved V gene where checked; the cause of the rest is unknown. For V, J and clone size, that table is used; D and trimming come from the DNA. The sample table shows 150,000 to 200,000 clones, and around 83% are seen once. The ten biggest clones cover over 2% of the sample.

The cohort was made up of 666 healthy bone marrow donors. At the time of sampling, every cohort member was nominally healthy, though immune exposures that went unrecorded were likely present. The donor was CMV seropositive and was included in the group of about 290 seropositive cohort members. A peripheral blood sample was provided by each donor, and peripheral blood mononuclear cells were used for TCR beta sequencing. The Qiagen DNeasy Blood Extraction Kit was used to extract genomic DNA from the blood cell samples. A remark on this clone: The clone's antigen remains unknown. Per-base qualities were not stored, and no clone one base away is much larger.

From its cysteine to its phenylalanine, the CDR3 spans 13 amino acids. Only the CDR3 region is kept as DNA, spanning 39 bases read in frame from base 1. From a lookup of the germline V gene, CDR1 and CDR2 are SNHLY and FYNNEI. Unmatched junction bases come to 2, with V trimmed by 5 bases and J by 2 bases. Recombination linked TRBV2 to TRBJ1-2; TRBD1 fits 7 bases in the junction. The receptor was isolated from a young man in good health and CMV-seropositive. Sequencing was done on a sample of PBMCs. The bases read TGTGCCAGCAGTCCGGGACAGAACTATGGCTACACCTTC. Its translation is CASSPGQNYGYTF.